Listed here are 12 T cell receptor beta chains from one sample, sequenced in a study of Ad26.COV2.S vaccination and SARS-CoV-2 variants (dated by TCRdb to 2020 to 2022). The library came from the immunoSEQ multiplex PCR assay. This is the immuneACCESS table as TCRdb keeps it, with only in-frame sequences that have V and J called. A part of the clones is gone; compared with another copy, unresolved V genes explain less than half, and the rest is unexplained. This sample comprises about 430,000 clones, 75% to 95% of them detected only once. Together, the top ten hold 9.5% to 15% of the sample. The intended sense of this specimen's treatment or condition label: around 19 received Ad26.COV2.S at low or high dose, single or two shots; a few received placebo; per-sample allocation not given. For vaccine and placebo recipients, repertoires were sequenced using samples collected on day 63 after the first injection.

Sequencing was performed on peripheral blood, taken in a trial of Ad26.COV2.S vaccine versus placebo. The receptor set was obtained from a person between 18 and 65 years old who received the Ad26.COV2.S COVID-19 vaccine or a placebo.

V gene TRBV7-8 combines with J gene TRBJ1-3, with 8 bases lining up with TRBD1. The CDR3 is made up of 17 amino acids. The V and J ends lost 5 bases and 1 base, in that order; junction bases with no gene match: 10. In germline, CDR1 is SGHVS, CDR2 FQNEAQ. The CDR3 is CASSSRTGMLSGNTIYF. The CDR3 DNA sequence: TGTGCCAGCAGCAGCAGGACAGGGATGCTTTCTGGAAACACCATATATTTT.

For the CDR3, the DNA is TGTGCCAGCAGCCCTAGGGATCTCGAGCAGTACTTC. This translates into CASSPRDLEQYF. The chain is built from TRBV7-8 and TRBJ2-7, with unresolved D. Germline CDR1 is SGHVS and CDR2 is FQNEAQ. V was shortened by 5 bases and J by 6 bases, with 11 bases between the two germline ends. This CDR3 contains 12 residues.

CDR3: CASSILGLRDYEQYF. As DNA, the CDR3 is TGTGCCAGTAGTATTTTAGGCCTCCGGGACTACGAGCAGTACTTC. The rearrangement joins TRBV19 to TRBJ2-7; a possible D gene is TRBD2 (5 bases). The V gene's germline CDR1 is LNHDA and CDR2 SQIVND (reference sequence). CDR3 length: 15 amino acids. The V gene lost 3 bases and the J gene lost 3 bases, with 15 bases spanning the gap.

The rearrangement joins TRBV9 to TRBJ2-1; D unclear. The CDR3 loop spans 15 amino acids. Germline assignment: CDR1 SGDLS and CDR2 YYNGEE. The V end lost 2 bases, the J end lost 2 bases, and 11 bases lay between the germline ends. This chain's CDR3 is CASSVDRAAYNEQFF. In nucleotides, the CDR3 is TGTGCCAGCAGCGTGGATAGGGCTGCCTACAATGAGCAGTTCTTC.

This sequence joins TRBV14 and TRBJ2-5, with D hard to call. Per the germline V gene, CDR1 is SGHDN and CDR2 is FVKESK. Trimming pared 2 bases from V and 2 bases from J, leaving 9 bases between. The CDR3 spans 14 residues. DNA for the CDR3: TGTGCCAGCAGCCAAAACAATGCACAAGAGACCCAGTACTTC. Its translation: CASSQNNAQETQYF.

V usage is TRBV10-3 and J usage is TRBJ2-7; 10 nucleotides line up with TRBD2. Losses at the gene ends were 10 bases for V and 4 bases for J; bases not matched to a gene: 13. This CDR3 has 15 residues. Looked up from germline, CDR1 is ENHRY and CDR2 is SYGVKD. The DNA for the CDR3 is TGTGCCACCACCCCCCTACTAGCGGGATATTACGAGCAGTACTTC. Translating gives CATTPLLAGYYEQYF.

The CDR3: CASSMPGTGEREQYF. Written as DNA, the CDR3 is TGTGCCAGTAGTATGCCCGGGACAGGGGAACGCGAGCAGTACTTC. The chain links TRBV19 to TRBJ2-7; 10 nucleotides agree with TRBD1. The CDR3 loop spans 15 amino acids. CDR1 and CDR2 (germline): LNHDA, SQIVND (reference sequence). Losses at the gene ends were 3 bases for V and 6 bases for J; bases not matched to a gene: 8.

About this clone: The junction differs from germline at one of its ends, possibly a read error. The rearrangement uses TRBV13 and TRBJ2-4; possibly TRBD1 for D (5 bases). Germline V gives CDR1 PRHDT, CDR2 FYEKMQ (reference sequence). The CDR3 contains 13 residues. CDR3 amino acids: CASSLGVKNIQYF. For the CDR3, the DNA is TGTGCCAGCAGCCTAGGGGTGAAAAACATTCAGTACTTC.

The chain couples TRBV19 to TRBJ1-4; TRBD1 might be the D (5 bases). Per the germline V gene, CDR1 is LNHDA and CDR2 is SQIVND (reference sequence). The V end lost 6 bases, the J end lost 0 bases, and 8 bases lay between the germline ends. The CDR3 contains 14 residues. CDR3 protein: CASRTAATNEKLFF. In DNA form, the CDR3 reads TGTGCCAGTAGGACAGCAGCAACTAATGAAAAACTGTTTTTT.

CDR3 in amino acids: CASSSEDGYTEAFF. CDR3 bases: TGCGCCAGCAGCTCCGAGGACGGATACACTGAAGCTTTCTTT. The chain has TRBV4-1 and TRBJ1-1, with no clear D. CDR1 is MGHRA, CDR2 YSYEKL, per germline. CDR3 length: 14 amino acids. V lost 5 bases, J lost 3 bases, and 13 bases lay in between.

The CDR3 loop is CASSFRRDTDTQYF. CDR3 bases: TGTGCCAGCAGTTTCAGGCGGGACACAGATACGCAGTATTTT. V and J are TRBV6-5 and TRBJ2-3; D might be TRBD2 (6 bases). The CDR3 totals 14 residues. The V gene's germline CDR1 is MNHEY and CDR2 SVGAGI. The V end lost 4 bases, the J end lost 2 bases, and 10 bases lay between the germline ends.

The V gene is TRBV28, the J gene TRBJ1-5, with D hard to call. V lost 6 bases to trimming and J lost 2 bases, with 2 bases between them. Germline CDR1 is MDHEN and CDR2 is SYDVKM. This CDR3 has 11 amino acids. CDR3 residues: CASRGNQPQHF. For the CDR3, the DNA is TGTGCCAGCAGGGGCAATCAGCCCCAGCATTTT.